These 19 T cell receptor beta chains were all obtained from the same sample, sequenced in a study of CD8+CD57+ T cells in acquired aplastic anemia. The use of genomic DNA as template underpinned the TCR beta VDJ and CDR3 profiling. MiXCR was run by TCRdb on the reads, yielding one entry per CDR3 protein. Among 100,000 to 150,000 distinct CDR3 sequences, around 48% were seen once, and the ten largest hold around 2.3%. What was sequenced was sorted CD4+, CD8+, or CD8+CD57+ T cells (not recorded which) from PBMCs. Receptors were obtained from a human donor in good health, serving as a control.

This clonotype has a single count. This chain uses TRBV20-1 with TRBJ1-6; 7 nucleotides match TRBD1. This CDR3 has 15 residues. J was trimmed by 5 bases and V by 6 bases; bases with no gene match: 10. Per the germline V gene, CDR1 is DFQATT and CDR2 is SNEGSKA (reference sequence). CDR3 bases: TGCAGTGCCGAGGGGCCGGACAGGAATAATTCACCCCTCCACTTT. This sequence encodes CSAEGPDRNNSPLHF.

The table lists this clonotype with many counts. V and J are TRBV20-1 and TRBJ2-5; D gene uncertain. This CDR3 has 13 amino acids. The V and J ends lost 6 bases and 5 bases respectively, with 16 bases between them. CDR1 is DFQATT and CDR2 is SNEGSKA in the germline V gene (reference sequence). This CDR3 reads CSAPLLATETQYF. The CDR3 nucleotides read TGCAGTGCCCCGTTATTGGCCACGGAGACCCAGTACTTC.

The V and J genes are TRBV25-1 and TRBJ1-2, with D perhaps matching TRBD1 (5 bases). V was pared by 6 bases and J by 0 bases, with 14 bases between. Germline values: CDR1 MGHDK, CDR2 SYGVNS. The length of the CDR3 is 15 residues. The CDR3 protein is CASSPGILANYGYTF. The CDR3 bases are TGTGCCAGCAGCCCAGGGATTCTCGCTAACTATGGCTACACCTTC.

This clonotype was observed many times. The genes are TRBV5-6 and TRBJ1-3; 7 bases align to TRBD1. Germline V gene sequence: CDR1 SGHDT, CDR2 YYEEEE. The CDR3 length is 14 residues. With 4 bases clipped from V and 4 bases from J, the junction kept 5 bases outside the gene matches. As DNA, the CDR3 is TGTGCCAGCAGCGCGATAGGGGGCGGAAACACCATATATTTT. It translates to CASSAIGGGNTIYF.

This clonotype was counted at least ten times. The chain is built from TRBV4-1 and TRBJ2-7; 7 bases fit TRBD1. Germline CDR1 MGHRA, CDR2 YSYEKL. The CDR3 contains 18 residues. The trim removed 1 base at V and 2 bases at J, leaving 14 bases unmatched. CDR3 nucleotide sequence: TGCGCCAGCAGCCAAGCTGTTTTGGGACAGCCGAACACCTACGAGCAGTACTTC. Translated, it gives CASSQAVLGQPNTYEQYF.

J is TRBJ1-2 and V is TRBV9; D ambiguous. This CDR3 is built from 15 residues. The V gene lost 0 bases and the J gene lost 0 bases, with 9 bases spanning the gap. Germline loops: CDR1 SGDLS, CDR2 YYNGEE. Here the CDR3 DNA reads TGTGCCAGCAGCGTAGAAGCAGATTCTAACTATGGCTACACCTTC. Protein: CASSVEADSNYGYTF.

The V call is TRBV2, the J call TRBJ2-3; 10 positions match TRBD2. CDR1 and CDR2 (germline): SNHLY, FYNNEI. The CDR3 is 12 amino acids. V was pared by 7 bases and J by 10 bases, with 5 bases of the junction left unmatched. Written as DNA, the CDR3 is TGTGCCAGCAAATTGAGCGGGGGGGCGCAGTATTTT. Translation gives CASKLSGGAQYF.

Here the CDR3 DNA reads TGTGCCAGCAGCTTAAGGGGCGGCGTAGATACGCAGTATTTT. This translates into CASSLRGGVDTQYF. This sequence joins TRBV7-6 and TRBJ2-3, with D possibly TRBD1 on 5 matching bases. The CDR3 contains 14 residues. The germline gives CDR1 SGHVS, CDR2 FNYEAQ. The V and J ends lost 2 bases and 5 bases respectively, with 11 bases between them.

This clonotype has a handful of counts. The rearrangement links TRBV29-1 to TRBJ2-7, with D perhaps TRBD1 (5 bases). The germline V gene has CDR1 SQVTM and CDR2 ANQGSEA. This CDR3 comprises 12 residues. Trimming stripped 5 bases from V and 5 bases from J, with 13 bases between. CDR3 coding DNA: TGCAGCGTTTCTTGGCCAGGGAACGAGCAGTACTTC. Translated: CSVSWPGNEQYF.

At least ten counts were recorded for this clonotype. V and J are TRBV5-1 and TRBJ1-2; D is possibly TRBD1 (5 bases). V was cut by 1 base and J by 3 bases, with 13 bases left in between. CDR3 length equals 15 residues. CDR1 SGHRS and CDR2 YFSETQ come from the germline V gene. CDR3 in DNA: TGCGCCAGCAGCTTGCAAGGGGCGCGGGACTATGGCTACACCTTC. Translated, it gives CASSLQGARDYGYTF.

Here the CDR3 reads CSAQGQGGSYEQYF. As DNA, the CDR3 is TGCAGCGCTCAGGGACAGGGCGGCTCCTACGAGCAGTACTTC. The rearrangement joins TRBV29-1 to TRBJ2-7; 9 nucleotides align to TRBD1. CDR3 length equals 14 residues. Losses at the gene ends were 7 bases for V and 0 bases for J; bases not matched to a gene: 7. Germline V gene lookup returns CDR1 SQVTM and CDR2 ANQGSEA.

In this sample, this clonotype turned up many times. The chain links TRBV20-1 to TRBJ2-5; 12 bases are shared with TRBD1. J lost 0 bases, V lost 3 bases, and 5 bases had no gene match. Per the germline V gene, CDR1 is DFQATT and CDR2 is SNEGSKA (reference sequence). This CDR3 spans 16 amino acids. CDR3 in amino acids: CSARGTGGPYQETQYF. CDR3 DNA sequence: TGCAGTGCTAGGGGGACAGGGGGCCCCTACCAAGAGACCCAGTACTTC.

This clonotype appeared many times. This sequence joins TRBV20-1 and TRBJ2-2; 12 bases are shared with TRBD2. CDR1 is DFQATT, CDR2 SNEGSKA, per germline (reference sequence). The CDR3 runs 18 residues. The V gene end was trimmed by 5 bases and the J gene end by 7 bases; junction bases not matched to a gene: 17. CDR3 loop: CSAPRASGGGVESGELFF. CDR3 in DNA: TGCAGTGCTCCACGGGCTAGCGGGGGGGGAGTGGAAAGCGGGGAGCTGTTTTTT.

This clonotype appeared many times. The genes are TRBV7-7 and TRBJ1-4, with D possibly being TRBD1 (5 bases). This CDR3 region has 13 residues. Germline V gene sequence: CDR1 SSHAT, CDR2 FNYEAQ (reference sequence). Trimming removed 5 bases at V and 7 bases at J, with 11 bases between. CDR3 region: CASSLDRGEKLFF. The CDR3 nucleotides are TGTGCCAGCAGCCTCGATAGGGGTGAAAAACTGTTTTTT.

The rearrangement joins TRBV20-1 to TRBJ2-5; TRBD2 might be the D (5 bases). CDR1 is DFQATT, CDR2 SNEGSKA, per germline (reference sequence). The V end was cut by 0 bases, the J end by 4 bases, with 15 bases between. The CDR3 runs 15 residues. CDR3 nucleotide sequence: TGCAGTGCTAGAGAGAACACCGGGGTGGCAGAGACCCAGTACTTC. As protein: CSARENTGVAETQYF.

As concerns this clonotype: Compared with germline, one end of the junction differs, possibly owing to a read error. The rearrangement joins TRBV20-1 to TRBJ1-2, with 7 positions matching TRBD1. The CDR3 has 12 amino acids. Germline V gives CDR1 DFQATT, CDR2 SNEGSKA (reference sequence). The CDR3 DNA reads TGCAGTGCTAGGTTGGTGGGACAGTTTCTTTCCTTC. This gives the protein CSARLVGQFLSF.

This rearrangement joins TRBV20-1 to TRBJ2-7; 9 nucleotides agree with TRBD1. This CDR3 contains 14 residues. The V gene's germline CDR1 is DFQATT and CDR2 SNEGSKA (reference sequence). After removal of 4 bases from V and 2 bases from J, the junction contained 6 bases not matched to a gene. The CDR3 DNA reads as TGCAGTGCTACATACCGGGACAGGGCCTACGAGCAGTACTTC. Translating gives CSATYRDRAYEQYF.

The chain is built from TRBV20-1 and TRBJ2-2, with unresolved D. Trimming left V 4 bases short and J 3 bases short, with 9 bases between. From germline, CDR1 is DFQATT and CDR2 SNEGSKA (reference sequence). This CDR3 spans 13 amino acids. CDR3 nucleotide sequence: TGCAGTGCTAAACCTTACCACACCGGGGAGCTGTTTTTT. Its protein product is CSAKPYHTGELFF.

Comment on this clonotype: This may come from a read error, since a much larger clone is one base off. V and J are TRBV18 and TRBJ1-6, with D unresolved. Per the germline V gene, CDR1 is KGHSH and CDR2 is LQKENI. The CDR3 extends over 14 amino acids. CDR3 sequence (DNA): TGTGCCGGCTCACCGTCAAGGGATAATTCACCCCTCCACTTT. It encodes CAGSPSRDNSPLHF.